This T cell receptor beta chain originates from a study of T cell repertoires in cytomegalovirus infection. Study context: It was recently identified HLA-C-restricted and well-studied HLA-B-restricted CMV epitopes that the study used.

In its sample, this clonotype was seen many times. What it recognizes is unknown. Germline-derived CDR1 and CDR2 are SGHTA and FQGNSA. Trimming left V 5 bases short and J 7 bases short, with 17 bases between. The length of the CDR3 is 15 residues. TCRdb ran MiXCR on the reads and lists one entry per CDR3 protein. The repertoire consists of around 300,000 distinct CDR3 sequences, with 22% occurring once and the leading ten covering approximately 19%. Sequenced here: cultured PBMCs, sampled from culture after CMV antigen stimulation. This clonotype originated in a human donor in good health (CMV status not recorded). Some clones in this sample may be carry-over from other donors' samples. The J gene is TRBJ1-4, the V gene TRBV7-2, with D possibly TRBD1 on 5 matching bases. CDR3: CASSTGGSAGEKLFF. Here the CDR3 DNA reads TGTGCCAGCAGCACGGGGGGGTCGGCAGGTGAAAAACTGTTTTTT.